One T cell receptor (beta chain) is described in this entry. What it binds is unknown. This specimen comes from a study of siplizumab effects on memory and regulatory T cells. General study findings and limits: Treatment with siplizumab left mappable alloreactive CD4+ clones averaging about 63% Treg-derived, compared with around 26% in controls.

Generated by immunoSEQ multiplex PCR, the TCRdb table keeps only in-frame clones and is missing some. The table records some 100,000 clones, approximately 92% of them present only once. The sequence was collected from a human donor in good health. Some clones in this sample may be carry-over from other donors' samples. The specimen was CD4+ T cells sorted from blood.

CDR3 protein: CASSLAGSRSGELFF. The CDR3 region has the DNA TGTGCCAGCAGCTTAGCCGGGAGTAGGTCCGGGGAGCTGTTTTTT. The rearrangement joins TRBV11-2 to TRBJ2-2; tentative D call: TRBD2 (6 bases). The V and J ends lost 1 base and 6 bases respectively, with 12 bases between them. This CDR3 is 15 amino acids long. Germline CDR1 reads SGHAT; CDR2 reads FQNNGV.